The 16 T cell receptor beta chains below come from one sample, sequenced in a study of early stage breast cancer tumors. Libraries were prepared by immunoSEQ multiplex PCR; TCRdb keeps only in-frame clonotypes and omits some of them. This sample has around 78,000 clones, with roughly three quarters found just once. The sample comprised blood. The origin of the receptors is a person aged 55 to 75 with breast cancer.

The CDR3 is CASSGSGGAGETQYF. The DNA for the CDR3 is TGTGCCAGCAGTGGTAGCGGGGGGGCCGGCGAGACCCAGTACTTC. The V gene is TRBV6-5, the J gene TRBJ2-5; 11 nucleotides agree with TRBD2. The length of the CDR3 is 15 residues. Germline V gene sequence: CDR1 MNHEY, CDR2 SVGAGI. Trimming cost V 5 bases and J 5 bases; bases outside gene matches: 7.

The genes are TRBV7-9 and TRBJ2-6; D remains unclear. The germline CDR1 and CDR2 sequences are SEHNR and FQNEAQ (reference sequence). This CDR3 is 18 amino acids long. Deletions cut 5 bases from V and 0 bases from J, with 17 bases between. The CDR3 loop reads CASSHLGGQNSGANVLTF. The DNA of the CDR3 is TGTGCCAGCAGCCACTTAGGTGGGCAGAACTCTGGGGCCAACGTCCTGACTTTC.

Only one count was recorded for this clone. CDR3 in DNA: TGTGCCAGCGCCCGGGACTCCGGGCGGGATACGCAGTATTTT. It is translated as CASARDSGRDTQYF. The V call is TRBV9, the J call TRBJ2-3; D perhaps matches TRBD2 (6 bases). V lost 7 bases to trimming and J lost 6 bases, with 18 bases between them. This CDR3 has 14 residues. The germline V gene encodes CDR1 SGDLS and CDR2 YYNGEE.

This clone showed up just a few times. This chain links TRBV14 with TRBJ1-2, with D unresolved. Trimming stripped 0 bases from V and 8 bases from J, with 10 bases between. CDR3 length equals 13 residues. Germline CDR1 and CDR2: SGHDN and FVKESK. CDR3 sequence: CASSQDPRRGYTF. The CDR3 DNA reads TGTGCCAGCAGCCAAGACCCCCGACGGGGCTACACCTTC.

The V call is TRBV15, the J call TRBJ1-4, with 7 positions matching TRBD1. V trimming: 6 bases; J trimming: 0 bases; junction bases outside the gene matches: 4. CDR3 length: 15 residues. The germline V gene encodes CDR1 LNHNV and CDR2 YYDKDF (reference sequence). This chain's CDR3 is CATSLDRATNEKLFF. The CDR3 bases are TGTGCCACCAGTCTTGACAGGGCAACTAATGAAAAACTGTTTTTT. Looking up the rest from reference TRBV15 and TRBJ1-4 gives the full variable domain: DAMVIQNPRYQVTQFGKPVTLSCSQTLNHNVMYWYQQKSSQAPKLLFHYYDKDFNNEADTPDNFQSRRPNTSFCFLDIRSPGLGDTAMYLCATSLDRATNEKLFFGSGTQLSVL.

The V gene is TRBV6-6, the J gene TRBJ1-3; D is undetermined. V lost 7 bases to trimming and J lost 4 bases, with 14 bases between them. The length of the CDR3 is 14 residues. The V gene's germline CDR1 is MNHNY and CDR2 SVGAGI (reference sequence). In DNA, the CDR3 is TGTGCCAGCACACCTGGGCTAACGGGAAACACCATATATTTT. Residues: CASTPGLTGNTIYF.

This clone showed up just a few times. The chain has TRBV19 and TRBJ1-4; 8 positions agree with TRBD1. With V trimmed by 6 bases and J by 7 bases, 7 bases remained unmatched. Germline V gives CDR1 LNHDA, CDR2 SQIVND (reference sequence). The CDR3 has 14 amino acids. CDR3 protein: CASSQGALSEKLFF. The CDR3 DNA is TGTGCCAGTAGCCAGGGGGCTCTCTCTGAAAAACTGTTTTTT.

The chain couples TRBV5-4 to TRBJ2-3, with 8 bases lining up with TRBD2. Germline lookup yields CDR1 SGHNT and CDR2 YYREEE (reference sequence). CDR3 size: 14 residues. Losses at the gene ends were 4 bases for V and 5 bases for J; bases not matched to a gene: 6. CDR3 sequence reads: CASSPGGREDTQYF. In DNA form, the CDR3 reads TGTGCCAGCAGCCCGGGAGGGAGGGAAGATACGCAGTATTTT. The entire variable domain, with the rest obtained from reference TRBV5-4 and TRBJ2-3, is as follows: ETGVTQSPTHLIKTRGQQVTLRCSSQSGHNTVSWYQQALGQGPQFIFQYYREEENGRGNFPPRFSGLQFPNYSSELNVNALELDDSALYLCASSPGGREDTQYFGPGTRLTVL.

The chain uses TRBV30 and TRBJ1-2, with D possibly matching TRBD1 (5 bases). This CDR3 region has 14 residues. Germline V gene data show CDR1 as GTSNPN and CDR2 as SVGIG (reference sequence). V gave up 1 base and J gave up 4 bases, with 13 bases separating them. DNA of the CDR3: TGTGCCTGGAGTGAGTCAGGGCTGAGCTATGGCTACACCTTC. It specifies CAWSESGLSYGYTF. Complete variable domain (other parts from reference TRBV30 and TRBJ1-2): SQTIHQWPATLVQPVGSPLSLECTVEGTSNPNLYWYRQAAGRGLQLLFYSVGIGQISSEVPQNLSASRPQDRQFILSSKKLLLSDSGFYLCAWSESGLSYGYTFGSGTRLTVV.

This rearrangement joins TRBV7-5 to TRBJ2-4. TRBV7-5 counts as a pseudogene. The CDR3 length is 11 residues. The DNA of the CDR3 is TGTGCCAGAAGCTTAACGACGGACCTGCGGTTC. Its protein is CARSLTTDLRF.

The V gene is TRBV28, the J gene TRBJ2-3, with D possibly being TRBD2 (6 bases). Germline CDR1 and CDR2: MDHEN and SYDVKM. The CDR3 sequence is 17 residues long. Trimming took off 5 bases at V and 0 bases at J, with 18 bases between the two ends. The CDR3 is CASSRPSGGLSTDTQYF. CDR3 in DNA: TGTGCCAGCAGTCGACCATCCGGGGGACTCAGCACAGATACGCAGTATTTT.

The sample holds a few counts of this clone. The genes are TRBV7-6 and TRBJ2-7; D possibly matches TRBD1 or TRBD2 (6 bases each). Per germline, CDR1 SGHVS and CDR2 FNYEAQ. V was cut by 1 base and J by 2 bases, with 12 bases left in between. CDR3 length: 15 amino acids. The DNA for the CDR3 is TGTGCCAGCAGCTTAGAGGGGGGCCCCACCTACGAGCAGTACTTC. Residues: CASSLEGGPTYEQYF. Using reference TRBV7-6 and TRBJ2-7 for the parts outside the CDR3, the full variable domain is GAGVSQSPRYKVTKRGQDVALRCDPISGHVSLYWYRQALGQGPEFLTYFNYEAQQDKSGLPNDRFSAERPEGSISTLTIQRTEQRDSAMYRCASSLEGGPTYEQYFGPGTRLTVT.

The chain has TRBV11-2 and TRBJ2-7; TRBD1 matches at 11 bases. V lost 4 bases and J lost 5; bases outside the gene matches: 7. Germline CDR1 and CDR2: SGHAT and FQNNGV. CDR3 size: 15 residues. The CDR3 is CASSSGTGGWNEQYF. The CDR3 DNA sequence: TGTGCCAGCAGCTCGGGGACAGGGGGATGGAACGAGCAGTACTTC.

This clone was observed a single time. The same CDR3 arises from other DNA sequences in this sample as well. This sequence joins TRBV6-5 and TRBJ2-5; D remains ambiguous. Trimming took off 5 bases at V and 3 bases at J, with 4 bases between the two ends. Germline assignment: CDR1 MNHEY and CDR2 SVGAGI. The CDR3 runs to 11 residues. Here the CDR3 reads CASSRKETQYF. The CDR3 DNA reads as TGTGCCAGCAGTAGAAAAGAGACCCAGTACTTC.

The chain uses TRBV5-1 and TRBJ2-7; 7 bases line up with TRBD2. Trimming took 2 bases from V and 0 from J; bases not matched to a gene: 8. The CDR3 is 16 amino acids. Germline assignment: CDR1 SGHRS and CDR2 YFSETQ. CDR3: CASSLQLAAFSYEQYF. In DNA form, the CDR3 reads TGCGCCAGCAGCTTACAGCTAGCGGCGTTCTCCTACGAGCAGTACTTC.

The chain combines TRBV7-2 with TRBJ2-5, with 8 bases aligning to TRBD1. Looked up from germline, CDR1 is SGHTA and CDR2 is FQGNSA. CDR3 length equals 14 residues. The V and J ends lost 3 bases and 2 bases, in that order; junction bases with no gene match: 2. CDR3 nucleotides: TGTGCCAGCAGCTTCGACAGGGGACAAGAGACCCAGTACTTC. This codes for CASSFDRGQETQYF.